This TCR beta chain was captured by sequencing in a study of CXCR3-negative and CXCR3-positive naive CD8 T cells. Whole-study results and caveats: More hydrophobic TRB CDR3s occurred in CXCR3-positive than in CXCR3-negative naive cells.

CDR1 DFQATT and CDR2 SNEGSKA come from the germline V gene (reference sequence). The CDR3 has 15 amino acids. Of note for this clonotype: Its target is unknown.

Preparation of TRB cDNA libraries relied on 5' RACE carrying UMI labels. No DNA is given; TCRdb re-called the 5' RACE reads and lists each CDR3 protein once. Its table lists around 160,000 distinct CDR3 sequences. The source is a human donor in good health. Some clones in this sample may be carry-over from other donors' samples. The sequenced material came from naive CXCR3+ CD8+ T cells from blood. The subset was: CD45RO-CCR7+CD27+CD95- naive CD8+ T cells expressing CXCR3 (TNR3+). The V call is TRBV20-1, the J call TRBJ2-1; TCRdb indicates TRBD1, and absent DNA this call remains unverified. The CDR3 loop reads CSARATGQGSHEQFF.